This T cell receptor beta chain derives from a study of human T cells and chemical hapten exposure. Time point here: pre-sensitization, week 0. The treatment is: therapeutic diphenylcyclopropenone sensitization with weekly scalp DPC. Blood, whole and unfractionated, served as the source for total RNA extraction. MiXCR, applied by TCRdb to the RACE reads, yields one record per CDR3 protein. The data show some 36,000 distinct CDR3 sequences, over 9% seen once. Trimming took 3 bases from V and 7 from J; bases not matched to a gene: 4. Germline CDR1 is KGHSH and CDR2 is LQKENI. The CDR3 extends over 13 amino acids.

The chain recombines TRBV18 with TRBJ2-7; the match to TRBD1 covers 9 bases. This TCR came from a man aged 50 to 59 with alopecia areata. Some clones in this sample may be carry-over from other donors' samples. Specimen: whole blood, collected in connection with sensitization to the hapten diphenylcyclopropenone (DPC). The CDR3 sequence is CASSPDRGREQYF. The DNA of the CDR3 is TGTGCCAGCTCACCCGACAGGGGGAGGGAGCAGTACTTC.